These T cell receptor beta chains were read from a single sample in a study of CD8 T cells in Susac syndrome. A single record per CDR3 protein comes from TCRdb applying MiXCR to the immunoSEQ multiplex PCR reads. This table has about 400,000 distinct CDR3 sequences, approximately 85% appearing once. Sequencing used CD8+ T cells from PBMCs. The receptors derive from a human donor with multiple sclerosis. CDR3s include the opening cysteine and the closing phenylalanine or tryptophan. A D gene is named only where the DNA matches it firmly.

D gene,J gene,V gene,CDR3 protein
.,TRBJ1-2,TRBV5-4,CASSLGETYGYTF
.,TRBJ2-7,TRBV14,CASSQGRERYEQYF
TRBD1,TRBJ1-2,TRBV29-1,CSVTGTGNYGYTF
.,TRBJ1-5,TRBV7-9,CASSLDPGDGNQPQHF
.,TRBJ2-2,TRBV3-1,CASRSTPREAPGELFF
.,TRBJ2-3,TRBV20-1,CSARDFPQGTDTQYF
.,TRBJ2-2,TRBV6-2/TRBV6-3,CASTARAYTGELFF
TRBD1,TRBJ1-1,TRBV5-4,CASSPGTGLDIEAFF
TRBD2,TRBJ2-1,TRBV14,CASSLWSGRRFF
TRBD1,TRBJ2-3,TRBV20-1,CSATGQAGGGTQYF
.,TRBJ2-7,TRBV28,CASSVRAGYEQYF
TRBD1,TRBJ2-1,TRBV29-1,CSVLQGYNEQFF
TRBD2,TRBJ2-1,TRBV29-1,CSVNGLAGYNEQFF
.,TRBJ1-1,TRBV3-1,CASSQGYRTDEAFF
.,TRBJ2-7,TRBV5-1,CASSEGAQGYEQYF
TRBD2,TRBJ2-1,TRBV20-1,CSADGPGLYFNEQFF
TRBD2,TRBJ2-2,TRBV2,CASSESGTRRGTGELFF
.,TRBJ2-7,TRBV30,CAWSEGVEQYF
TRBD1,TRBJ1-1,TRBV5-4,CASSSRDRFEAFF
.,TRBJ1-1,TRBV29-1,CSVAEEGWNTEAFF
.,TRBJ2-1,TRBV4-1,CASSQNPSLDNEQFF
TRBD1,TRBJ1-3,TRBV6-6,CASSGDRGNTIYF
.,TRBJ2-2,TRBV12-3/TRBV12-4,CASSSPVGTINTGELFF
TRBD1,TRBJ2-7,TRBV19,CASSIIGGDEQYF
.,TRBJ1-1,TRBV6-1,CASSTAVAEAFF
.,TRBJ1-1,TRBV27,CASNPTGWGLGTEAFF